This T cell receptor (beta chain) was recorded in a study of control samples from healthy donors and cancer patients. This CDR3 is built from 11 residues. V was clipped by 3 bases and J by 8 bases, with 7 bases between them. Germline-derived CDR1 and CDR2 are DFQATT and SNEGSKA (reference sequence). The table came from immunoSEQ multiplex PCR; TCRdb's copy has only in-frame clones and leaves some out. Of 400,000 to 500,000 clones in the sample, around 90% were seen once. Sample: PBMCs. The origin of this receptor is a man aged 40-49 years with head and neck cancer. V and J are TRBV20-1 and TRBJ1-4; D remains unclear. For the CDR3, the DNA is TGCAGTGCTAGGGGTGAGGAAAAACTGTTTTTT. It yields the protein CSARGEEKLFF.